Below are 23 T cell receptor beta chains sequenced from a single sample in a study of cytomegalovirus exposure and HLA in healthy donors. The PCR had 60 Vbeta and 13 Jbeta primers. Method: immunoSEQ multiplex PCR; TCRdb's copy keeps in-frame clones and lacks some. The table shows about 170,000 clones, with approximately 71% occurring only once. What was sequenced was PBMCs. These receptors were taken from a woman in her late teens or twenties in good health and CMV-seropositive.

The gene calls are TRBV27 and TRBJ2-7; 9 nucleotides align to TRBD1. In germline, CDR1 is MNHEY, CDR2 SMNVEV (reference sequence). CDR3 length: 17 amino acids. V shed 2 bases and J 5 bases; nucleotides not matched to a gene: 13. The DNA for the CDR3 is TGTGCCAGCAGTTTACGTACAGGGGGCCTTAAAGGCCACGAGCAGTACTTC. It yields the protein CASSLRTGGLKGHEQYF.

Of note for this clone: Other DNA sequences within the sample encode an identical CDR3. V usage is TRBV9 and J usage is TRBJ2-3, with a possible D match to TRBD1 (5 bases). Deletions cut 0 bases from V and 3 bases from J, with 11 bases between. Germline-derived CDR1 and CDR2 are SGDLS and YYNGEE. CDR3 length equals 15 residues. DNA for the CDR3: TGTGCCAGCAGCGTAGCCCAGGGAAGTACAGATACGCAGTATTTT. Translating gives CASSVAQGSTDTQYF.

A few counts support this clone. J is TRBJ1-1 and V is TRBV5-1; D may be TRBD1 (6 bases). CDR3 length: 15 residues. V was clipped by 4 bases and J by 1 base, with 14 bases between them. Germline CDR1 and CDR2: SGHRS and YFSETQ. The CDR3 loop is CASSSRGLANTEAFF. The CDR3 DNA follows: TGCGCCAGCAGCAGTAGGGGGTTGGCGAACACTGAAGCTTTCTTT.

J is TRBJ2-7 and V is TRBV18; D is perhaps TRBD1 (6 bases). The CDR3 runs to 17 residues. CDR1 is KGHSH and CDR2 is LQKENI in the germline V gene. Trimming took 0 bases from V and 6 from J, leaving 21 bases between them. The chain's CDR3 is CASSPPFGTMVSGEQYF. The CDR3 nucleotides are TGTGCCAGCTCACCACCATTCGGGACAATGGTTTCGGGCGAGCAGTACTTC. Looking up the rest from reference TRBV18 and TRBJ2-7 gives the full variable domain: NAGVMQNPRHLVRRRGQEARLRCSPMKGHSHVYWYRQLPEEGLKFMVYLQKENIIDESGMPKERFSAEFPKEGPSILRIQQVVRGDSAAYFCASSPPFGTMVSGEQYFGPGTRLTVT.

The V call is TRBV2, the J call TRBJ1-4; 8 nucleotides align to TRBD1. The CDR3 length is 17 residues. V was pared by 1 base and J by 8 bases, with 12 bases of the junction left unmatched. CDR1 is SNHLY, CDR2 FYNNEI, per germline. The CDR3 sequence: CASSEVVGGQGNEKLFF. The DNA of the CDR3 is TGTGCCAGCAGTGAAGTCGTAGGAGGACAGGGAAACGAAAAACTGTTTTTT.

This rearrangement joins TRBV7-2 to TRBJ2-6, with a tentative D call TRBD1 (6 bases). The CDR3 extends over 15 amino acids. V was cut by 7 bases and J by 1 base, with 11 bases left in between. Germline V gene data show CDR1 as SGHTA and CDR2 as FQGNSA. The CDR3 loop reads CASNMDSSGANVLTF. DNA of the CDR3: TGTGCCAGCAACATGGACAGTTCTGGGGCCAACGTCCTGACTTTC.

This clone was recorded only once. The CDR3 loop reads CASSQVGGVQETQYF. The CDR3 region has the DNA TGCGCCAGCAGCCAAGTGGGCGGGGTCCAAGAGACCCAGTACTTC. The rearrangement uses TRBV4-1 and TRBJ2-5; TRBD2 might be the D (6 bases). The V gene lost 1 base and the J gene lost 1 base, with 10 bases spanning the gap. Germline-derived CDR1 and CDR2 are MGHRA and YSYEKL. The CDR3 sequence is 15 residues long.

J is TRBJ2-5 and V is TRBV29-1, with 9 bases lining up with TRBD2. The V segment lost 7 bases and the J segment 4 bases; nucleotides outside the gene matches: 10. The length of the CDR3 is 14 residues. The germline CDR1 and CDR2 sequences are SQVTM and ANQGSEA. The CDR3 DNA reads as TGCAGCGGAAAGAAGTTAGCGGGGGCAGAGACCCAGTACTTC. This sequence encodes CSGKKLAGAETQYF.

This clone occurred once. CDR3 sequence: CASSLPWGAGAWETQYF. CDR3 in DNA: TGTGCCAGCAGCCTACCCTGGGGGGCGGGGGCATGGGAGACCCAGTACTTC. The genes are TRBV7-6 and TRBJ2-5; D is perhaps TRBD2 (7 bases). CDR1 SGHVS and CDR2 FNYEAQ come from the germline V gene. The CDR3 has 17 residues. Trimming cost V 5 bases and J 5 bases, with 24 bases left between them.

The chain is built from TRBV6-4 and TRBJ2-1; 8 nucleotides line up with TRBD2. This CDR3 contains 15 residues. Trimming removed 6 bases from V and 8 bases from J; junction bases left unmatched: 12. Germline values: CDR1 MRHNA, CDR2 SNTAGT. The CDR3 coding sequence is TGTGCCAGCAGCGAACGAGCGGGGGAGGTGTATGAGCAGTTCTTC. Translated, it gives CASSERAGEVYEQFF.

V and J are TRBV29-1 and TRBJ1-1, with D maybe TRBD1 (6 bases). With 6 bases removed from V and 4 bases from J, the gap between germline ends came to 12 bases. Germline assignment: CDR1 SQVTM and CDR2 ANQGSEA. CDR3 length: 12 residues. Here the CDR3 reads CSVEQGITEAFF. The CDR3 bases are TGCAGCGTGGAACAGGGTATCACTGAAGCTTTCTTT.

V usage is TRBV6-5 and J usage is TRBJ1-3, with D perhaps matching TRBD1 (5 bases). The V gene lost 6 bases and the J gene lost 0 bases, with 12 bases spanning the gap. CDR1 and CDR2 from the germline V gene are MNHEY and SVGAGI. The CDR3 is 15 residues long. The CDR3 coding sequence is TGTGCCAGCAGGGGGGGTGGAGGCTCTGGAAACACCATATATTTT. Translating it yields CASRGGGGSGNTIYF.

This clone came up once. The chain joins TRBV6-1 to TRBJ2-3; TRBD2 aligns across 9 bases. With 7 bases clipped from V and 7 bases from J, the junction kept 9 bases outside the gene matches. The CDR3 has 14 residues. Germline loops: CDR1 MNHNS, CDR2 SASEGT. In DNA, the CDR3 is TGTGCCAGCACTGCGCGGGGGGGCCTCTATACGCAGTATTTT. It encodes CASTARGGLYTQYF.

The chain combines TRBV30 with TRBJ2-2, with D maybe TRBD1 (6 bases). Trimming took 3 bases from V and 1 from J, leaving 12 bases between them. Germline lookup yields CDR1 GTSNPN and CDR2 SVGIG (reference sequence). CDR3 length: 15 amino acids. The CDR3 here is CAWRAGALNTGELFF. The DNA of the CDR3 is TGTGCCTGGAGGGCAGGGGCCCTGAACACCGGGGAGCTGTTTTTT.

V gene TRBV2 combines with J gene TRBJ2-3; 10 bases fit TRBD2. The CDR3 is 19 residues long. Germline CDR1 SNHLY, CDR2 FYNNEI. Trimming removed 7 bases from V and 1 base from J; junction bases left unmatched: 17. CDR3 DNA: TGTGCCAGCAACTATATCGTCTCAACGGGGACTAGCGGCACAGATACGCAGTATTTT. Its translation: CASNYIVSTGTSGTDTQYF. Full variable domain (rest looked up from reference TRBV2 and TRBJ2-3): EPEVTQTPSHQVTQMGQEVILRCVPISNHLYFYWYRQILGQKVEFLVSFYNNEISEKSEIFDDQFSVERPDGSNFTLKIRSTKLEDSAMYFCASNYIVSTGTSGTDTQYFGPGTRLTVL.

The CDR3 spells CASSLGEVTQYF. In DNA, the CDR3 is TGTGCCAGCAGCTTAGGGGAGGTGACCCAGTACTTC. The chain has TRBV11-2 and TRBJ2-5; possibly TRBD2 for D (6 bases). The V gene lost 1 base and the J gene lost 7 bases, with 7 bases spanning the gap. Looked up from germline, CDR1 is SGHAT and CDR2 is FQNNGV. This CDR3 has 12 residues.

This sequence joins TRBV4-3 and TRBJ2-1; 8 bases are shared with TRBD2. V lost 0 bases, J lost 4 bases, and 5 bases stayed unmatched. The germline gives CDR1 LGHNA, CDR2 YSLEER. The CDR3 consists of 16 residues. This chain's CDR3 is CASSQDLRGVYNEQFF. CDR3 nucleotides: TGCGCCAGCAGCCAAGACTTGCGGGGGGTTTACAATGAGCAGTTCTTC.

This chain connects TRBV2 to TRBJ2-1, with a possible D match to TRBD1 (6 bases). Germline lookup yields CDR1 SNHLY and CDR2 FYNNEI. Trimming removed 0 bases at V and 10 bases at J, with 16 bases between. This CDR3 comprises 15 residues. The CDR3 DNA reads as TGTGCCAGCAGTGAAGCGCAGGGGCCCCCGTCGGAGCAGTTCTTC. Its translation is CASSEAQGPPSEQFF.

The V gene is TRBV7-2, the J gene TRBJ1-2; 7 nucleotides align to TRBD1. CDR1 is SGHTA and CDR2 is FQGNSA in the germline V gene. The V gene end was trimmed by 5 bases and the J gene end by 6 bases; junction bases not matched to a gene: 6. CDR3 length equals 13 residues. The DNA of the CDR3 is TGTGCCAGCAGCACGACAGGGCCAAATGGCTACACCTTC. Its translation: CASSTTGPNGYTF. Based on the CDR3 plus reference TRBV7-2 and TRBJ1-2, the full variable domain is GAGVSQSPSNKVTEKGKDVELRCDPISGHTALYWYRQSLGQGLEFLIYFQGNSAPDKSGLPSDRFSAERTGGSVSTLTIQRTQQEDSAVYLCASSTTGPNGYTFGSGTRLTVV.

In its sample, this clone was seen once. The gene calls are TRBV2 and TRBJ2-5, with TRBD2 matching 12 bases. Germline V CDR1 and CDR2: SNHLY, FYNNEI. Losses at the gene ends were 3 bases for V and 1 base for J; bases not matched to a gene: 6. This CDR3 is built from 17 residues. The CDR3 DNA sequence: TGTGCCAGCAGTGACGCCGGACTAGCGGGGACCCAAGAGACCCAGTACTTC. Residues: CASSDAGLAGTQETQYF.

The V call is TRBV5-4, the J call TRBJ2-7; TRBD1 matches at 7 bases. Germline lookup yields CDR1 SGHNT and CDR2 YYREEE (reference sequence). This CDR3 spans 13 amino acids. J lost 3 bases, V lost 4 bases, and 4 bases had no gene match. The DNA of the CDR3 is TGTGCCAGCAGCAACCGACAGGGCTACGAGCAGTACTTC. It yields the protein CASSNRQGYEQYF.

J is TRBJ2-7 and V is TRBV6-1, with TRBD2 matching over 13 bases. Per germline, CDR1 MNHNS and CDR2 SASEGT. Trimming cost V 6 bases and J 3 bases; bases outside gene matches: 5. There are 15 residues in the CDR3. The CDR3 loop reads CASRRTSGGFYEQYF. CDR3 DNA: TGTGCCAGCAGGAGGACTAGCGGGGGATTCTACGAGCAGTACTTC.

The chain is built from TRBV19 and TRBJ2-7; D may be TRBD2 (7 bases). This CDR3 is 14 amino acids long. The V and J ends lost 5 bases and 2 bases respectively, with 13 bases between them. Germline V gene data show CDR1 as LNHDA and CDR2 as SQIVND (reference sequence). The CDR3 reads CASSVTGTTYEQYF. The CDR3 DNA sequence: TGTGCCAGTAGTGTTACAGGGACTACCTACGAGCAGTACTTC.